A single sample is the source of the 28 T cell receptor beta chains below, sequenced in a study of blood T cell repertoires in COVID-19. Libraries were prepared by immunoSEQ multiplex PCR; TCRdb keeps only in-frame clonotypes and omits some of them. The sample has 80,000 to 100,000 clones, around 85% seen once. Sequencing was performed on peripheral blood. These receptors were obtained from a man aged 55 to 70 with acute or convalescent COVID-19.

The chain uses TRBV6-1 and TRBJ1-3; D call uncertain. Trimming left V 2 bases short and J 0 bases short, with 11 bases between. Germline loops: CDR1 MNHNS, CDR2 SASEGT. The CDR3 totals 16 residues. In DNA, the CDR3 is TGTGCCAGCAGTGAAAATTATCTACTCTCTGGAAACACCATATATTTT. This translates into CASSENYLLSGNTIYF.

The chain carries TRBV5-1 and TRBJ2-2, with TRBD2 identical over 10 bases. Germline V gene sequence: CDR1 SGHRS, CDR2 YFSETQ. This CDR3 region has 15 residues. Unmatched junction bases numbered 6, after V lost 2 bases and J lost 8 bases. The CDR3 DNA reads as TGCGCCAGCAGCTTTACAGCGGGAGGGCCTGGGGAGCTGTTTTTT. Its protein is CASSFTAGGPGELFF.

This clone showed up just once. The V gene is TRBV27, the J gene TRBJ2-1; 9 bases agree with TRBD1. The V segment lost 5 bases and the J segment 1 base; nucleotides outside the gene matches: 9. Germline V gene data show CDR1 as MNHEY and CDR2 as SMNVEV (reference sequence). CDR3 size: 17 residues. The CDR3 DNA reads TGTGCCAGCAGTCTACGGGGACAGGGTGGATCCTACAATGAGCAGTTCTTC. This encodes CASSLRGQGGSYNEQFF.

This chain joins TRBV15 and TRBJ2-2, with 7 bases fitting TRBD2. The CDR3 length is 16 residues. Trimming removed 1 base from V and 4 bases from J; junction bases left unmatched: 6. Per germline, CDR1 LNHNV and CDR2 YYDKDF (reference sequence). The CDR3 protein is CATSRGRGVVTGELFF. The CDR3 DNA follows: TGTGCCACCAGCAGAGGTCGGGGGGTAGTCACCGGGGAGCTGTTTTTT.

This sequence joins TRBV9 and TRBJ2-7; 13 nucleotides agree with TRBD2. Germline CDR1 SGDLS, CDR2 YYNGEE. The trim removed 6 bases at V and 7 bases at J, leaving 7 bases unmatched. The CDR3 extends over 14 amino acids. The DNA for the CDR3 is TGTGCCAGCAACCCTCGGGGACTAGCGGGAGAGCAGTACTTC. Its translation is CASNPRGLAGEQYF.

This clone was seen repeatedly, ten times or more. This chain uses TRBV7-2 with TRBJ2-1, with unresolved D. Trimming stripped 2 bases from V and 2 bases from J, with 7 bases between. The CDR3 has 14 amino acids. Germline CDR1 is SGHTA and CDR2 is FQGNSA. CDR3 in amino acids: CASSLQFPYNEQFF. As DNA, the CDR3 is TGTGCCAGCAGCTTACAATTTCCCTACAATGAGCAGTTCTTC. The whole variable domain, remainder taken from reference TRBV7-2 and TRBJ2-1, is GAGVSQSPSNKVTEKGKDVELRCDPISGHTALYWYRQSLGQGLEFLIYFQGNSAPDKSGLPSDRFSAERTGGSVSTLTIQRTQQEDSAVYLCASSLQFPYNEQFFGPGTRLTVL.

The DNA for the CDR3 is TGCGCCAGCAGCTTGGACAGGGGAGGCTCTGGGGCCAACGTCCTGACTTTC. This gives the protein CASSLDRGGSGANVLTF. The rearrangement joins TRBV5-1 to TRBJ2-6; tentative D call: TRBD1 (7 bases). Per the germline V gene, CDR1 is SGHRS and CDR2 is YFSETQ. V was clipped by 0 bases and J by 0 bases, with 10 bases between them. The CDR3 runs to 17 residues.

The DNA of the CDR3 is TGTGCCAGCAGTTTTCAGGGTGGAAATGAGCAGTTCTTC. Residues: CASSFQGGNEQFF. The chain employs TRBV6-2 or TRBV6-3 and TRBJ2-1; D possibly corresponds to TRBD1 (5 bases). The CDR3 sequence is 13 residues long. V lost 4 bases to trimming and J lost 7 bases, with 11 bases between them. Per germline, CDR1 MNHEY and CDR2 SVGEGT.

The chain couples TRBV19 to TRBJ1-5; 7 nucleotides agree with TRBD1. V shed 2 bases, J shed 5 bases, and the junction held 9 bases outside the gene matches. In germline, CDR1 is LNHDA, CDR2 SQIVND (reference sequence). This CDR3 comprises 16 residues. The CDR3 here is CASSIYLGTEDQPQHF. In nucleotides, the CDR3 is TGTGCCAGTAGTATATATCTTGGGACAGAAGATCAGCCCCAGCATTTT.

The chain recombines TRBV10-3 with TRBJ2-3; D is perhaps TRBD1 (6 bases). In germline, CDR1 is ENHRY, CDR2 SYGVKD. The CDR3 has 14 residues. With 5 bases removed from V and 3 bases from J, the gap between germline ends came to 12 bases. The CDR3 DNA is TGTGCCATCAGTCCAGGGGCGATTACAGATACGCAGTATTTT. Translated, it gives CAISPGAITDTQYF.

V and J are TRBV5-6 and TRBJ2-5; TRBD2 matches 14 bases. There are 15 residues in the CDR3. Per the germline V gene, CDR1 is SGHDT and CDR2 is YYEEEE. The J segment lost 7 bases and the V segment lost 0 bases, leaving 2 bases of the junction unmatched. The CDR3 DNA reads as TGTGCCAGCAGCTTGGAAGGGACTAGCGGGGGGACCCAGTACTTC. Translation: CASSLEGTSGGTQYF.

The chain combines TRBV24-1 with TRBJ1-2; weak D call: TRBD1 (5 bases). With 1 base removed from V and 7 bases from J, the gap between germline ends came to 6 bases. The CDR3 has 12 residues. Germline-derived CDR1 and CDR2 are KGHDR and SFDVKD. CDR3 in amino acids: CATSDFRGGYTF. As DNA, the CDR3 is TGTGCCACCAGTGATTTTAGGGGTGGCTACACCTTC.

This clone was found a few times. The V call is TRBV12-5, the J call TRBJ2-7; D is possibly TRBD1 (6 bases). CDR3 size: 13 residues. Trimming removed 7 bases from V and 4 bases from J, with 14 bases in between. Germline V gene sequence: CDR1 LGHNT, CDR2 FRNRAP. The CDR3 spells CASALDSTYEQYF. Written as DNA, the CDR3 is TGTGCTAGTGCCCTGGACAGCACTTACGAGCAGTACTTC.

The V and J genes are TRBV19 and TRBJ2-7; 7 positions agree with TRBD2. The CDR3 length is 16 residues. CDR1 LNHDA and CDR2 SQIVND come from the germline V gene (reference sequence). The J segment lost 3 bases and the V segment lost 0 bases, leaving 8 bases of the junction unmatched. This CDR3 reads CASSIDPSGGGYEQYF. The CDR3 DNA follows: TGTGCCAGTAGTATAGATCCTTCGGGGGGAGGCTACGAGCAGTACTTC.

This clone was detected once. The chain joins TRBV11-2 to TRBJ2-2, with no clear D. The V end lost 5 bases, the J end lost 3 bases, and 16 bases lay between the germline ends. This CDR3 has 16 amino acids. Per germline, CDR1 SGHAT and CDR2 FQNNGV. CDR3 sequence (DNA): TGTGCCAGCAGCCCTAACGGCGGTTGGGACACCGGGGAGCTGTTTTTT. Encoded protein: CASSPNGGWDTGELFF.

The chain recombines TRBV27 with TRBJ1-4, with D uncertain. Germline-derived CDR1 and CDR2 are MNHEY and SMNVEV (reference sequence). This CDR3 region has 17 residues. Deletions cut 2 bases from V and 0 bases from J, with 13 bases between. The CDR3 nucleotides read TGTGCCAGCAGTTTAACTCTTTACAGTGCAACTAATGAAAAACTGTTTTTT. It codes for CASSLTLYSATNEKLFF.

The chain carries TRBV9 and TRBJ1-3; 8 bases fit TRBD1. The junction had 4 bases not matched to a gene; V was cut back by 0 bases and J by 2 bases. The CDR3 covers 16 residues. Germline CDR1 is SGDLS and CDR2 is YYNGEE. CDR3 residues: CASSVALTGAGNTIYF. The CDR3, as DNA: TGTGCCAGCAGCGTAGCCTTGACAGGGGCTGGAAACACCATATATTTT.

CDR3: CASSFSPYEQYF. The CDR3, as DNA: TGTGCCAGCAGCTTCTCCCCCTACGAGCAGTACTTC. The chain is built from TRBV7-2 and TRBJ2-7; D is uncertain. Trimming cost V 3 bases and J 2 bases, with 5 bases left between them. Germline V gene lookup returns CDR1 SGHTA and CDR2 FQGNSA. This CDR3 contains 12 residues.

V usage is TRBV4-3 and J usage is TRBJ2-7, with D perhaps matching TRBD1 (5 bases). Germline V gives CDR1 LGHNA, CDR2 YSLEER. The CDR3 runs 14 residues. V lost 0 bases, J lost 6 bases, and 12 bases lay in between. CDR3 sequence: CASSQESAQGEQYF. The CDR3 DNA sequence: TGCGCCAGCAGCCAAGAGTCGGCGCAGGGCGAGCAGTACTTC.

The chain is built from TRBV13 and TRBJ2-3, with 13 bases that match TRBD2. With V trimmed by 5 bases and J by 4 bases, 6 bases remained unmatched. This CDR3 region has 16 residues. Germline V gives CDR1 PRHDT, CDR2 FYEKMQ (reference sequence). The CDR3 sequence: CASSGLAGESADTQYF. DNA of the CDR3: TGTGCCAGCAGCGGACTAGCGGGGGAGTCGGCAGATACGCAGTATTTT.

This chain links TRBV29-1 with TRBJ2-5, with D perhaps TRBD1 (6 bases). The V end was cut by 7 bases, the J end by 5 bases, with 17 bases between. Germline lookup yields CDR1 SQVTM and CDR2 ANQGSEA. The CDR3 is 13 residues long. For the CDR3, the DNA is TGCAGCGCCTCGACAGGCGCAGCGGAGACCCAGTACTTC. This translates into CSASTGAAETQYF. The full variable domain, rest sourced from reference TRBV29-1 and TRBJ2-5, is SAVISQKPSRDICQRGTSLTIQCQVDSQVTMMFWYRQQPGQSLTLIATANQGSEATYESGFVIDKFPISRPNLTFSTLTVSNMSPEDSSIYLCSASTGAAETQYFGPGTRLLVL.

The gene calls are TRBV19 and TRBJ1-5; D not certain. V was pared by 1 base and J by 6 bases, with 16 bases between. Germline assignment: CDR1 LNHDA and CDR2 SQIVND (reference sequence). This CDR3 region has 16 residues. The CDR3 spells CASSIVPGYIGQPQHF. CDR3 DNA sequence: TGTGCCAGTAGTATAGTTCCGGGGTATATAGGTCAGCCCCAGCATTTT.

The rearrangement uses TRBV4-3 and TRBJ2-7, with 12 bases aligning to TRBD2. Trimming removed 0 bases from V and 2 bases from J; junction bases left unmatched: 2. CDR3 length: 16 amino acids. The germline gives CDR1 LGHNA, CDR2 YSLEER. CDR3 protein: CASSQERTSGAYEQYF. The CDR3 bases are TGCGCCAGCAGCCAAGAAAGGACTAGCGGGGCCTACGAGCAGTACTTC.

This chain uses TRBV13 with TRBJ2-2; 12 bases agree with TRBD2. The V segment lost 5 bases and the J segment 4 bases; nucleotides outside the gene matches: 8. Germline CDR1 and CDR2: PRHDT and FYEKMQ (reference sequence). The CDR3 has 17 residues. For the CDR3, the DNA is TGTGCCAGCAGCCTAAAGGGACTAGCGGGTGTCACCGGGGAGCTGTTTTTT. Translated: CASSLKGLAGVTGELFF.

The chain has TRBV19 and TRBJ2-3; 11 nucleotides align to TRBD2. CDR1 and CDR2 (germline): LNHDA, SQIVND (reference sequence). V shed 5 bases and J 4 bases; nucleotides not matched to a gene: 5. The CDR3 runs 15 residues. The DNA for the CDR3 is TGTGCCAGTAGTGTAGCGGGGGGGCAGTCAGATACGCAGTATTTT. This sequence encodes CASSVAGGQSDTQYF. Drawing the rest from reference TRBV19 and TRBJ2-3, the complete variable domain is DGGITQSPKYLFRKEGQNVTLSCEQNLNHDAMYWYRQDPGQGLRLIYYSQIVNDFQKGDIAEGYSVSREKKESFPLTVTSAQKNPTAFYLCASSVAGGQSDTQYFGPGTRLTVL.

The CDR3 region has the DNA TGTGCCACCACCGACAGGAGATCTACCTCTGGAAACACCATATATTTT. This translates into CATTDRRSTSGNTIYF. This chain connects TRBV10-3 to TRBJ1-3, with D possibly being TRBD1 (6 bases). Trimming cost V 10 bases and J 0 bases, with 19 bases left between them. The CDR3 runs to 16 residues. Per germline, CDR1 ENHRY and CDR2 SYGVKD.

The rearrangement links TRBV24-1 to TRBJ2-2; 11 bases are a match to TRBD2. J lost 8 bases, V lost 5 bases, and 15 bases had no gene match. This CDR3 region has 18 residues. Germline V gene sequence: CDR1 KGHDR, CDR2 SFDVKD. CDR3 in amino acids: CATSAESGLAELVGELFF. The CDR3, as DNA: TGTGCCACCAGTGCCGAATCGGGACTAGCGGAGTTAGTGGGGGAGCTGTTTTTT.

This chain joins TRBV6-5 and TRBJ2-3, with TRBD1 matching over 12 bases. The CDR3 sequence is 14 residues long. Germline CDR1 MNHEY, CDR2 SVGAGI. V lost 8 bases to trimming and J lost 7 bases; unmatched junction nucleotides: 7. CDR3 nucleotide sequence: TGTGCCAGCTGGGGGACAGGGGGCATGAATACGCAGTATTTT. Translating gives CASWGTGGMNTQYF.